The source of this T cell receptor beta chain is a study of CD8 T cells in Susac syndrome. With respect to this clonotype: Its antigen remains unidentified.

A quantity of roughly 0.5 to 1 ug RNA underwent reverse transcription using random hexamers. Amplification of the TCR beta CDR3 was carried out by immunoSEQ multiplex PCR, which spanned a total of 54 Vbeta and 13 Jbeta segments. Each CDR3 protein gets one entry after TCRdb re-called the immunoSEQ multiplex PCR reads with MiXCR. The sample records 150,000 to 160,000 distinct CDR3 sequences, about 94% being singletons. Study findings and constraints: In its TCR sequencing and HLA analysis, the study acknowledged that the number of individuals was relatively small.

In blood CD8+ and CD4+ T cells, TCR beta underwent sequencing. Trimming at V came to 4 bases and at J to 0 bases, leaving 9 bases not matched to a gene. This CDR3 has 17 residues. Germline V gene sequence: CDR1 SGHTA, CDR2 FQGNSA. Source material: CD8+ T cells from PBMCs. The V gene is TRBV7-2, the J gene TRBJ2-3, with 8 bases aligning to TRBD2. This TCR was sampled from a human donor with multiple sclerosis. CDR3 in amino acids: CASSYPFTGGSTDTQYF. The CDR3 DNA is TGTGCCAGCAGCTATCCTTTTACGGGGGGGAGCACAGATACGCAGTATTTT.